This T cell receptor beta chain derives from a study of vaccination and CD4 T cells after COVID-19. Study background: Collection of post-COVID samples occurred a median about 98 days after diagnosis, spanning a range of 35 to 161. Overlapping spike peptides of SARS-CoV-2, HCoV-NL63, HCoV-OC43 and HCoV-229E were used, and cells were stimulated with them.

Described treatment: roughly ten-day PBMC culture with coronavirus spike peptide pools or control peptides (ViraFEST assay). Convalescent patients tested SARS-CoV-2 PCR positive from March to December 2020, before Alpha, Beta and Delta emerged. Cultures of PBMCs, around 2 million per well, were set up with 9 to 10 IU/ml IL-2 and 10 ug/ml peptide pools. Sequencing of cultured CD4+ T cell DNA used the Oncomine TCR Beta short-read assay. Via MiXCR, TCRdb re-called the PCR reads, giving one row per CDR3 protein. This sample has some 8,300 distinct CDR3 sequences; 55% to 75% occur once, and the top ten carry approximately 35%. This CDR3 is built from 13 residues. V was clipped by 6 bases and J by 0 bases, with 9 bases between them. CDR1 is DFQATT and CDR2 is SNEGSKA in the germline V gene (reference sequence). Concerning this clonotype: Its target is unknown.

This clonotype was sampled from a human donor who had recovered from COVID-19. Sequenced material: CD4+ T cells from blood, cultured in vitro. J is TRBJ2-4 and V is TRBV20-1; tentatively, D is TRBD2 (6 bases). The CDR3 spells CSAPGVAKNIQYF. The CDR3 DNA is TGCAGTGCCCCGGGAGTAGCCAAAAACATTCAGTACTTC.